The present TCR beta chain was sequenced within a study of identical twins. Study results and caveats: There were fewer insertions in abundant cord blood beta clonotypes, but memory repertoires showed no such pattern. Weaker excess twin sharing was seen among beta out-of-frame sequences.

A word on this clonotype: Its target is not known.

TCRdb ran MiXCR on the 5' RACE reads and lists one entry per CDR3 protein. Of approximately 1.8 million distinct CDR3 sequences in the sample, less than 35% are singletons; the top ten hold approximately 0.25%. V lost 3 bases and J lost 8; bases outside the gene matches: 6. Germline CDR1 is SQVTM and CDR2 is ANQGSEA. CDR3 size: 12 residues. The sequence was collected from a newborn girl in good health. The chain couples TRBV29-1 to TRBJ1-1; 7 nucleotides match TRBD1. Sequencing input: cord blood. In nucleotides, the CDR3 is TGCAGCGTTGACTACCAGGGGGTAGAAGCTTTCTTT. It translates to CSVDYQGVEAFF.